These 5 T cell receptor beta chains share one sample of origin, sequenced in a study of identical twins. TCRdb reprocessed the 5' RACE reads via MiXCR and lists one record per CDR3 protein. Of about 890,000 distinct CDR3 sequences in the sample, approximately 13% were seen once. This sample was shared with a second study, whose subject was yellow fever vaccine responses in identical twins.

The sample taken for sequencing was PBMCs. These receptors all come from a woman between 18 and 29 years old in good health.

The chain is built from TRBV29-1 and TRBJ1-1; TRBD1 matches at 9 bases. Trimming at V came to 4 bases and at J to 1 base, leaving 4 bases not matched to a gene. In germline, CDR1 is SQVTM, CDR2 ANQGSEA. This CDR3 contains 14 residues. CDR3 DNA: TGCAGCGTTGGCGGGACAGGGACGAACACTGAAGCTTTCTTT. This sequence encodes CSVGGTGTNTEAFF.

In its sample, this clonotype was seen a few times. This chain uses TRBV24-1 with TRBJ2-1; 9 bases agree with TRBD2. The CDR3 is made up of 15 amino acids. Germline trimming cut 10 bases from V and 6 bases from J; bases unmatched to any gene: 12. Germline V gene data show CDR1 as KGHDR and CDR2 as SFDVKD. In DNA form, the CDR3 reads TGTGCCACTGCGGGGGGGCTAGCCGCCGGCAATGAGCAGTTCTTC. It encodes CATAGGLAAGNEQFF.

The chain joins TRBV20-1 to TRBJ2-7, with D unclear. Trimming left V 1 base short and J 0 bases short, with 7 bases between. Germline CDR1 reads DFQATT; CDR2 reads SNEGSKA (reference sequence). This CDR3 contains 13 residues. CDR3 region: CSARGVPSYEQYV. In DNA form, the CDR3 reads TGCAGTGCTAGAGGTGTCCCCTCCTACGAGCAGTACGTC.

This rearrangement joins TRBV12-3 or TRBV12-4 to TRBJ2-7, with D perhaps TRBD2 (5 bases). This CDR3 has 16 amino acids. Trimming left V 1 base short and J 1 base short, with 14 bases between. The chain's CDR3 is CASSLESLAGSYEQYF. CDR3 coding DNA: TGTGCCAGCAGTTTAGAAAGTCTAGCCGGGTCCTACGAGCAGTACTTC.

V is TRBV6-1 and J is TRBJ2-1, with 7 bases matching TRBD2. The CDR3 contains 13 residues. Germline CDR1 MNHNS, CDR2 SASEGT. With 10 bases clipped from V and 0 bases from J, the junction kept 3 bases outside the gene matches. CDR3 sequence reads: CATQRDSYNEQFF. The CDR3, as DNA: TGTGCCACCCAGCGGGACTCCTACAATGAGCAGTTCTTC.